Described below is a single T cell receptor (beta chain) sequence and its context. Its target is unknown. The protocol was immunoSEQ multiplex PCR, while the TCRdb copy is restricted to in-frame clones and leaves out a portion. The table shows fewer than 65,000 clones, with roughly 79% occurring only once. This specimen comes from a study of radiotherapy plus CTLA-4 blockade in lung cancer. Overall study context: Objective response was observed in 18% of patients, and disease control in approximately 33%.

Study-wide points: Radiotherapy plus ipilimumab was followed by expansion in blood of tumor-derived TCR clones. Reportedly, early blood T cell clone dynamics best predicted response, with interferon-beta.

CDR1 and CDR2 from the germline V gene are SGHTA and FQGNSA. There are 14 residues in the CDR3. The V gene lost 0 bases and the J gene lost 4 bases, with 10 bases spanning the gap. Those with chemo-refractory metastatic non-small-cell lung cancer were treated with focal radiation combined with CTLA-4 blockade using ipilimumab. This chain connects TRBV7-2 to TRBJ2-7; D remains unclear. The sequence was collected from a human donor with non-small cell lung cancer whose response to radiotherapy plus ipilimumab could not be evaluated. Sequenced material: peripheral blood, taken from a patient treated with radiotherapy plus ipilimumab. As DNA, the CDR3 is TGTGCCAGCAGCTTAGCGCCTCTCGGGTACGAGCAGTACTTC. Translating gives CASSLAPLGYEQYF.